The TCR beta chain under discussion was sequenced for a study of CD8+ T cells in alopecia areata. Findings of the study overall: Sequencing of scalp samples also includes resident alphabeta T cells from normal skin. Sharing of TCRs across patients appeared less clear than in mice, possibly for HLA-related reasons.

As to this clone: The target antigen is unknown.

Following extraction, RNA underwent reverse transcription to cDNA, which served as the sequencing template. Generated by immunoSEQ multiplex PCR, the TCRdb table keeps only in-frame clones and is missing some. The top ten clones hold under 7.5% of a sample with about 150,000 clones, 58% of them seen once. In alopecia areata patients, both lesional scalp punch biopsies and peripheral blood were collected. Sorting of CD4+ and CD8+ T cells was performed on PBMCs. V lost 5 bases, J lost 0 bases, and 5 bases lay in between. Germline values: CDR1 SQVTM, CDR2 ANQGSEA. The CDR3 contains 12 residues. The starting material was CD4+ T cells sorted from blood, obtained at week 0. This sequence joins TRBV29-1 and TRBJ1-3; D not certain. The receptor was isolated from a human donor with alopecia areata. In nucleotides, the CDR3 is TGCAGCGTTCAAATCTCTGGAAACACCATATATTTT. Translation gives CSVQISGNTIYF.